Following are 18 T cell receptor beta chains from one sample sequenced in a study of blood T cell repertoires in COVID-19. Measured with immunoSEQ multiplex PCR; TCRdb has only the in-frame clones, and not every one. The table includes 100,000 to 130,000 clones, about 90% detected once. Sequenced material: peripheral blood. All receptors derive from a woman in her thirties with acute or convalescent COVID-19.

This CDR3 is CASSRDRDQPQHF. The CDR3 coding sequence is TGTGCCAGTAGTAGGGACAGGGATCAGCCCCAGCATTTT. V and J are TRBV19 and TRBJ1-5; 9 bases are shared with TRBD1. CDR1 and CDR2 from the germline V gene are LNHDA and SQIVND (reference sequence). The J segment lost 5 bases and the V segment lost 4 bases, leaving 0 bases of the junction unmatched. CDR3 size: 13 residues.

This clone was seen only once. The junction differs from germline at one of its ends, possibly a read error. The gene calls are TRBV6-2 or TRBV6-3 and TRBJ2-5; tentatively, D is TRBD1 (6 bases). Per the germline V gene, CDR1 is MNHEY and CDR2 is SVGEGT. The CDR3 has 13 residues. The CDR3 loop is CASSLQGQPPGDF. The CDR3 nucleotides are TGTGCCAGCAGTCTACAGGGTCAGCCCCCCGGGGACTTC.

The chain uses TRBV5-4 and TRBJ1-2; 7 bases align to TRBD1. The CDR3 totals 15 residues. Unmatched junction bases numbered 9, after V lost 2 bases and J lost 5 bases. Germline V lookup: CDR1 SGHNT, CDR2 YYREEE (reference sequence). CDR3 in DNA: TGTGCCAGCAGCTTCGGGACAGATTTTCTGTATGGCTACACCTTC. This codes for CASSFGTDFLYGYTF.

The chain uses TRBV21-1 and TRBJ1-3; the D call TRBD1 from the table was never checked on the DNA. TRBV21-1 is deemed a pseudogene. This CDR3 is built from 18 residues. DNA of the CDR3: TGTGCCAGCAGCATGCGGGACAGGACCCTTAACTCTGGAAACACCATATATTTT. It specifies CASSMRDRTLNSGNTIYF.

The chain recombines TRBV7-3 with TRBJ2-3, with 9 bases aligning to TRBD2. V lost 1 base, J lost 4 bases, and 9 bases stayed unmatched. The CDR3 consists of 17 residues. Per the germline V gene, CDR1 is SGHTA and CDR2 is FQGTGA. The CDR3 sequence: CASSLRRASGAADTQYF. As DNA, the CDR3 is TGTGCCAGCAGCTTAAGACGAGCTAGCGGGGCGGCAGATACGCAGTATTTT.

The chain employs TRBV27 and TRBJ2-7; tentative D call: TRBD2 (6 bases). The V gene lost 3 bases and the J gene lost 3 bases, with 9 bases spanning the gap. Germline V CDR1 and CDR2: MNHEY, SMNVEV (reference sequence). This CDR3 has 13 amino acids. CDR3 DNA: TGTGCCAGCAGTTTTGGGCGGGACTACGAGCAGTACTTC. Its protein product is CASSFGRDYEQYF.

This chain joins TRBV27 and TRBJ1-2; the match to TRBD1 covers 9 bases. The V and J ends lost 5 bases and 5 bases, in that order; junction bases with no gene match: 6. Looked up from germline, CDR1 is MNHEY and CDR2 is SMNVEV (reference sequence). There are 14 residues in the CDR3. Written as DNA, the CDR3 is TGTGCCAGCAGTCCTCAGGGACAGGGTTATGGCTACACCTTC. Protein sequence: CASSPQGQGYGYTF.

V and J are TRBV11-2 and TRBJ1-2; no clear D. The V end lost 3 bases, the J end lost 0 bases, and 8 bases lay between the germline ends. The CDR3 loop spans 14 amino acids. Germline V gives CDR1 SGHAT, CDR2 FQNNGV. The CDR3 coding sequence is TGTGCCAGCAGCTTGTCGGGGTCTAACTATGGCTACACCTTC. It translates to CASSLSGSNYGYTF. The full variable domain, in which reference TRBV11-2 and TRBJ1-2 provide the parts outside the CDR3, is EAGVAQSPRYKIIEKRQSVAFWCNPISGHATLYWYQQILGQGPKLLIQFQNNGVVDDSQLPKDRFSAERLKGVDSTLKIQPAKLEDSAVYLCASSLSGSNYGYTFGSGTRLTVV.

The chain recombines TRBV9 with TRBJ1-3; D is possibly TRBD1 (5 bases). This CDR3 is 17 amino acids long. Germline values: CDR1 SGDLS, CDR2 YYNGEE. V lost 4 bases and J lost 0, with 17 bases in between. The CDR3 sequence: CASSMEGKDRSGNTIYF. Here the CDR3 DNA reads TGTGCCAGCAGCATGGAGGGGAAGGACCGCTCTGGAAACACCATATATTTT. Full variable domain (missing parts from reference TRBV9 and TRBJ1-3): DSGVTQTPKHLITATGQRVTLRCSPRSGDLSVYWYQQSLDQGLQFLIQYYNGEERAKGNILERFSAQQFPDLHSELNLSSLELGDSALYFCASSMEGKDRSGNTIYFGEGSWLTVV.

This clone was seen a single time. This sequence joins TRBV10-2 and TRBJ2-3; TRBD2 aligns across 8 bases. The V segment lost 6 bases and the J segment 6 bases; nucleotides outside the gene matches: 8. This CDR3 is 14 amino acids long. In germline, CDR1 is WSHSY, CDR2 SAAADI. The CDR3 coding sequence is TGCGCCAGCAGGAAGACTAGCGAGATTGATACGCAGTATTTT. This gives the protein CASRKTSEIDTQYF.

In this sample, this clone turned up once. This chain joins TRBV9 and TRBJ2-5; no clear D gene. Per the germline V gene, CDR1 is SGDLS and CDR2 is YYNGEE. The CDR3 has 16 amino acids. Trimming left V 0 bases short and J 5 bases short, with 17 bases between. This chain's CDR3 is CASSVGPSNGLETQYF. The CDR3 DNA reads TGTGCCAGCAGCGTAGGCCCCTCCAACGGGTTGGAGACCCAGTACTTC.

The chain links TRBV18 to TRBJ1-2; D uncertain. Trimming removed 3 bases at V and 3 bases at J, with 5 bases between. CDR1 and CDR2 (germline): KGHSH, LQKENI. CDR3 length: 12 residues. The CDR3 bases are TGTGCCAGCTCACCCGGGGACTATGGCTACACCTTC. Its protein product is CASSPGDYGYTF. Together with reference TRBV18 and TRBJ1-2, the CDR3 gives the full variable domain: NAGVMQNPRHLVRRRGQEARLRCSPMKGHSHVYWYRQLPEEGLKFMVYLQKENIIDESGMPKERFSAEFPKEGPSILRIQQVVRGDSAAYFCASSPGDYGYTFGSGTRLTVV.

The chain carries TRBV19 and TRBJ2-1; D not resolved. The CDR3 loop spans 12 amino acids. V lost 5 bases, J lost 6 bases, and 8 bases lay in between. CDR1 and CDR2 from the germline V gene are LNHDA and SQIVND (reference sequence). The CDR3 sequence: CASSAVSNEQFF. The CDR3 DNA sequence: TGTGCCAGTAGTGCGGTTAGCAATGAGCAGTTCTTC. The whole variable domain, filled in from reference TRBV19 and TRBJ2-1, reads DGGITQSPKYLFRKEGQNVTLSCEQNLNHDAMYWYRQDPGQGLRLIYYSQIVNDFQKGDIAEGYSVSREKKESFPLTVTSAQKNPTAFYLCASSAVSNEQFFGPGTRLTVL.

The chain is built from TRBV6-5 and TRBJ1-2; perhaps TRBD1 as D (5 bases). Trimming took 4 bases from V and 4 from J, leaving 10 bases between them. Per germline, CDR1 MNHEY and CDR2 SVGAGI. CDR3 length: 13 residues. This CDR3 is CASSFGGVYGYTF. The CDR3 region has the DNA TGTGCCAGCAGTTTCGGGGGTGTCTATGGCTACACCTTC.

This clone occurred once. The V and J genes are TRBV20-1 and TRBJ2-7; no definite D call. V lost 6 bases and J lost 9, with 15 bases in between. This CDR3 spans 11 amino acids. Per germline, CDR1 DFQATT and CDR2 SNEGSKA (reference sequence). The CDR3 protein is CSASTTLLQYF. The CDR3 DNA reads TGCAGTGCCAGCACGACTCTTTTGCAGTACTTC.

The chain joins TRBV29-1 to TRBJ2-7; TRBD2 agrees at 9 bases. The CDR3 sequence is 16 residues long. Losses at the gene ends were 5 bases for V and 0 bases for J; bases not matched to a gene: 11. The germline V gene encodes CDR1 SQVTM and CDR2 ANQGSEA. The CDR3 spells CSVKGPLAGASYEQYF. DNA of the CDR3: TGCAGCGTTAAGGGACCCTTAGCGGGGGCCTCCTACGAGCAGTACTTC.

This chain connects TRBV12-3 or TRBV12-4 to TRBJ2-7; D is perhaps TRBD2 (5 bases). V lost 6 bases and J lost 3, with 9 bases in between. CDR3 length: 12 residues. This chain's CDR3 is CASRSSDYEQYF. The CDR3, as DNA: TGTGCCAGCAGAAGTAGCGACTACGAGCAGTACTTC.

V usage is TRBV28 and J usage is TRBJ1-5, with TRBD1 matching 10 bases. CDR1 is MDHEN, CDR2 SYDVKM, per germline. This CDR3 has 14 residues. Unmatched junction bases numbered 3, after V lost 3 bases and J lost 7 bases. The CDR3 nucleotides read TGTGCCAGCAGTTTCGGACAGGGGGACCAGCCCCAGCATTTT. This translates into CASSFGQGDQPQHF. The full variable domain, completed using reference TRBV28 and TRBJ1-5, is DVKVTQSSRYLVKRTGEKVFLECVQDMDHENMFWYRQDPGLGLRLIYFSYDVKMKEKGDIPEGYSVSREKKERFSLILESASTNQTSMYLCASSFGQGDQPQHFGDGTRLSIL.